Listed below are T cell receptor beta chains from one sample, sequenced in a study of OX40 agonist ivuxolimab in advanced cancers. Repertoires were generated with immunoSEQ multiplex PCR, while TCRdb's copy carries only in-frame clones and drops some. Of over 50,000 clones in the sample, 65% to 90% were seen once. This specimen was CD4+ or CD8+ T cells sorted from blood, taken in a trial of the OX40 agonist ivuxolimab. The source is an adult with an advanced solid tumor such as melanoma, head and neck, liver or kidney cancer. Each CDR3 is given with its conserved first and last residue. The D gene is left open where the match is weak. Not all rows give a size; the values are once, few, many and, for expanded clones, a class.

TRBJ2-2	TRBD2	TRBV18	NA	CASSPWTSGGTGELFF	TGTGCCAGCTCACCCTGGACTAGCGGGGGAACCGGGGAGCTGTTTTTT
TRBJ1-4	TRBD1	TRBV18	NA	CASSAPGQTNEKLFF	TGTGCCAGCTCAGCTCCGGGACAGACTAATGAAAAACTGTTTTTT
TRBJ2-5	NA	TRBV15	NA	CATSEPGGMETQYF	TGTGCCACCAGCGAGCCGGGGGGCATGGAGACCCAGTACTTC
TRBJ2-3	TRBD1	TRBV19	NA	CASSIVGDRFIPTDTQYF	TGTGCCAGTAGTATAGTGGGGGACAGGTTTATCCCCACAGATACGCAGTATTTT
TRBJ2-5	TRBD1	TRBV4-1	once	CASSQDRDRADPQETQYF	TGCGCCAGCAGCCAAGATCGGGACAGGGCCGACCCACAAGAGACCCAGTACTTC
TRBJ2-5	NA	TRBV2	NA	CASTGLYPETQYF	TGTGCCAGCACCGGACTCTACCCGGAGACCCAGTACTTC
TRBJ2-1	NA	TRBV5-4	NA	CAKRVQPKLYNEQFF	TGTGCCAAAAGAGTCCAGCCCAAACTTTACAATGAGCAGTTCTTC
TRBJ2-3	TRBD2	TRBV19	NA	CASSSAGSDTQYF	TGTGCCAGTAGTTCAGCGGGATCAGATACGCAGTATTTT
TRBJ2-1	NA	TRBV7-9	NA	CASNLYNEQFF	TGTGCCAGCAACCTATACAATGAGCAGTTCTTC
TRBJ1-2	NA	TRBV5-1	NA	CASSPPGEGMRGYTF	TGCGCCAGCTCACCTCCGGGCGAGGGTATGCGTGGCTACACCTTC
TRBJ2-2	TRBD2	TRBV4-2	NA	CASSQEWTSGSWVTGELFF	TGTGCCAGCAGCCAAGAATGGACTAGCGGGAGTTGGGTCACCGGGGAGCTGTTTTTT
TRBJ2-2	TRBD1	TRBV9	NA	CASKRDREEGELFF	TGTGCCAGCAAGCGGGACAGGGAGGAAGGGGAGCTGTTTTTT
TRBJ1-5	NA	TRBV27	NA	CASSPDGISNQPQHF	TGTGCCAGCAGTCCGGACGGAATTAGCAATCAGCCCCAGCATTTT
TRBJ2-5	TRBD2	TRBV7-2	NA	CASSLGSGSETQYF	TGTGCCAGCAGCTTAGGTAGCGGGAGCGAGACCCAGTACTTC
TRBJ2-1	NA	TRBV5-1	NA	CASSTTPGPAGIGEQFF	TGCGCCAGCAGCACGACGCCGGGGCCCGCGGGGATTGGGGAGCAGTTCTTC
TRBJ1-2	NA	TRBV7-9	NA	CASSLPGSYGYTF	TGTGCCAGCAGCTTACCGGGAAGCTATGGCTACACCTTC
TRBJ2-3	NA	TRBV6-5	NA	CASKLDGSSTDTQYF	TGTGCCAGCAAATTGGACGGCTCTAGCACAGATACGCAGTATTTT
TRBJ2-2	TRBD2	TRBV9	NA	CASSAKAGLNTGELFF	TGTGCCAGCAGCGCCAAAGCGGGACTGAACACCGGGGAGCTGTTTTTT
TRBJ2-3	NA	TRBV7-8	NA	CASSLDPHTDTQYF	TGTGCCAGCAGCTTAGACCCACACACAGATACGCAGTATTTT
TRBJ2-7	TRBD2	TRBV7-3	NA	CASSLNGGDEQYF	TGTGCCAGCAGCCTTAACGGGGGGGACGAGCAGTACTTC
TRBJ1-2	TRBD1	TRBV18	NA	CASSPDRVLNYGYTF	TGTGCCAGCTCCCCAGACAGGGTCTTGAACTATGGCTACACCTTC
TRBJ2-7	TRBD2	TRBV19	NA	CASSIVAGTYEQYF	TGTGCCAGTAGTATAGTAGCGGGGACCTACGAGCAGTACTTC